This T cell receptor (beta chain) appears in the sequencing data of a study of shared clonotypes between healthy human individuals. Across the whole study: The donor pool was made up of two women and a few men aged 18 to 49.

Sequencing was performed with immunoSEQ multiplex PCR; in TCRdb, only in-frame clones are kept and a portion is missing. This table has 1.4 million or so clones, just under 99% appearing once. The sample taken for sequencing was naive CD4+ T cells sorted from blood. The subset denotes: CD45RA+ positively selected. This receptor was identified in a man aged 25 to 40 in good health.

For the CDR3, the DNA is TGCAGCGTTACCAAGGGGGAAGAGACCCAGTACTTC. Its protein product is CSVTKGEETQYF. The chain couples TRBV29-1 to TRBJ2-5, with TRBD1 as a possible D gene (6 bases). This CDR3 has 12 amino acids. Germline CDR1 reads SQVTM; CDR2 reads ANQGSEA. Trimming left V 5 bases short and J 3 bases short, with 10 bases between.